The rows below give T cell receptor beta chains drawn from one sample of a study of control samples from healthy donors and cancer patients. Measured with immunoSEQ multiplex PCR; TCRdb has only the in-frame clones, and not every one. The data contain more than 75,000 clones, approximately 81% of them singletons. What was sequenced was blood. The source is a woman aged 25 to 39 in good health. Both conserved end residues are part of each CDR3. Each record gives: J gene, V gene, clone size, D gene, CDR3 DNA, CDR3 protein. A D gene is named only where the DNA matches it firmly. Only some rows state a clone size, as once, few, many or a class for expanded clones.

j_call: TRBJ2-7; v_call: TRBV5-4; clone_size: NA; d_call: NA; cdr3_nt: TGTGCCAGCAGCTCTTCTGACAGGGCGGGAGTTGACGAGCAGTACTTC; cdr3_aa: CASSSSDRAGVDEQYF
j_call: TRBJ1-1; v_call: TRBV18; clone_size: NA; d_call: NA; cdr3_nt: TGTGCCAGCTCACCGGCCGGGAACACTGAAGCTTTCTTT; cdr3_aa: CASSPAGNTEAFF
j_call: TRBJ1-1; v_call: TRBV18; clone_size: NA; d_call: NA; cdr3_nt: TGTGCCAGCTGCACATTGAACACTGAAGCTTTCTTT; cdr3_aa: CASCTLNTEAFF
j_call: TRBJ2-5; v_call: TRBV7-3; clone_size: once; d_call: TRBD2; cdr3_nt: TGTGCCAGCAGCTTAGCGGGGGGGATCCAAGAGACCCAGTACTTC; cdr3_aa: CASSLAGGIQETQYF
j_call: TRBJ2-5; v_call: TRBV3-1/TRBV3-2; clone_size: few; d_call: NA; cdr3_nt: TGTGCCAGCAGCGACCGTCCGGGGCGGGAGACCCAGTACTTC; cdr3_aa: CASSDRPGRETQYF
j_call: TRBJ2-5; v_call: TRBV5-1; clone_size: NA; d_call: TRBD2; cdr3_nt: TGCGCCAGCAGCTGGAACAGCGGGGGACAAGAGACCCAGTACTTC; cdr3_aa: CASSWNSGGQETQYF
j_call: TRBJ1-1; v_call: TRBV6-5; clone_size: once; d_call: NA; cdr3_nt: TGTGCCAGCAGGCTGAACACTGAAGCTTTCTTT; cdr3_aa: CASRLNTEAFF
j_call: TRBJ1-1; v_call: TRBV5-1; clone_size: NA; d_call: NA; cdr3_nt: TGCGCCAGCAGCTTGCAGGGGAGTTCCATAAACACTGAAGCTTTCTTT; cdr3_aa: CASSLQGSSINTEAFF
j_call: TRBJ1-6; v_call: TRBV21-1; clone_size: NA; d_call: NA; cdr3_nt: TGTGCCAGCAGCACCGTGCCCGGGACAGGGAATTCACCCCTCCACTTT; cdr3_aa: CASSTVPGTGNSPLHF
j_call: TRBJ2-1; v_call: TRBV5-6; clone_size: few; d_call: TRBD2; cdr3_nt: TGTGCCAGCAGCCGGGGAGGGTCCCTCTCCTACAATGAGCAGTTCTTC; cdr3_aa: CASSRGGSLSYNEQFF
j_call: TRBJ1-1; v_call: TRBV7-2; clone_size: NA; d_call: NA; cdr3_nt: TGTGCCAGCAGCTACCAACCCGGGACACCGGGAACTGAAGCTTTCTTT; cdr3_aa: CASSYQPGTPGTEAFF
j_call: TRBJ1-5; v_call: TRBV18; clone_size: NA; d_call: TRBD1; cdr3_nt: TGTGCCAGCTCACCACCCGGGACAGGGAATCAGCCCCAGCATTTT; cdr3_aa: CASSPPGTGNQPQHF
j_call: TRBJ2-1; v_call: TRBV2; clone_size: NA; d_call: TRBD1; cdr3_nt: TGTGCCAGCAGCCCCACCCGGACAGGGGTATCCTACAATGAGCAGTTCTTC; cdr3_aa: CASSPTRTGVSYNEQFF
j_call: TRBJ2-7; v_call: TRBV5-1; clone_size: few; d_call: TRBD1; cdr3_nt: TGCGCCAGCGGGACAGGTCTTTCCTACGAGCAGTACTTC; cdr3_aa: CASGTGLSYEQYF
j_call: TRBJ1-1; v_call: TRBV4-2; clone_size: NA; d_call: NA; cdr3_nt: TGTGCCAGCAGCCTCTACCTGTCTACGAACACTGAAGCTTTCTTT; cdr3_aa: CASSLYLSTNTEAFF
j_call: TRBJ2-7; v_call: TRBV6-1; clone_size: NA; d_call: TRBD1; cdr3_nt: TGTGCCAGCAGTGACCTGACAGGGGGGCCCTACGAGCAGTACTTC; cdr3_aa: CASSDLTGGPYEQYF
j_call: TRBJ2-3; v_call: TRBV6-4; clone_size: NA; d_call: NA; cdr3_nt: TGTGCCAGCAGTGACCGTGTCACAGATACGCAGTATTTT; cdr3_aa: CASSDRVTDTQYF
j_call: TRBJ2-3; v_call: TRBV5-1; clone_size: once; d_call: NA; cdr3_nt: TGCGCCAGCAGCTTGGAGACTGGACCCACAGATACGCAGTATTTT; cdr3_aa: CASSLETGPTDTQYF
j_call: TRBJ1-2; v_call: TRBV19; clone_size: NA; d_call: NA; cdr3_nt: TGTGCCAGTAGTTTTAGCCGGGGGGAGAAGTTTGGCTACACCTTC; cdr3_aa: CASSFSRGEKFGYTF
j_call: TRBJ2-7; v_call: TRBV3-1/TRBV3-2; clone_size: NA; d_call: NA; cdr3_nt: TGTGCCAGCAGCCAAGATATTCCGGTCGGGCTAGGCGACGAGCAGTACTTC; cdr3_aa: CASSQDIPVGLGDEQYF
j_call: TRBJ1-2; v_call: TRBV12-3/TRBV12-4; clone_size: NA; d_call: TRBD1; cdr3_nt: TGTGCCACTACAGACAGGGCGTATGGCTACACCTTC; cdr3_aa: CATTDRAYGYTF
j_call: TRBJ1-1; v_call: TRBV5-4; clone_size: few; d_call: NA; cdr3_nt: TGTGCCAGCAGCTTTCATAGGTTGGTGCGGAACACTGAAGCTTTCTTT; cdr3_aa: CASSFHRLVRNTEAFF
j_call: TRBJ2-3; v_call: TRBV11-2; clone_size: NA; d_call: NA; cdr3_nt: TGTGCCAGCAGCCCGGGGCTTACACACGGTACGCAGTATTTT; cdr3_aa: CASSPGLTHGTQYF
j_call: TRBJ1-2; v_call: TRBV18; clone_size: NA; d_call: NA; cdr3_nt: TGTGCCAGCTCACCGGGGGCCGTCTATGGCTACACCTTC; cdr3_aa: CASSPGAVYGYTF
j_call: TRBJ2-2; v_call: TRBV5-1; clone_size: NA; d_call: TRBD2; cdr3_nt: TGCGCCAGCAGCCCGATAGCGGGGGTGGCCGGGGAGCTGTTTTTT; cdr3_aa: CASSPIAGVAGELFF
j_call: TRBJ2-5; v_call: TRBV5-4; clone_size: NA; d_call: NA; cdr3_nt: TGTGCCAGCAGCCCGGGCGTACGGGAGACCCAGTACTTC; cdr3_aa: CASSPGVRETQYF
j_call: TRBJ2-7; v_call: TRBV5-1; clone_size: NA; d_call: NA; cdr3_nt: TGCGCCAGCAGGGCCTTTGTCCTTGCGGAGGAGCAGTACTTC; cdr3_aa: CASRAFVLAEEQYF
j_call: TRBJ1-5; v_call: TRBV10-1; clone_size: NA; d_call: TRBD1; cdr3_nt: TGCGCCAGCAGTGGAATCCGCCGGGACAGGGCCCAGCATTTT; cdr3_aa: CASSGIRRDRAQHF
j_call: TRBJ1-1; v_call: TRBV6-6; clone_size: NA; d_call: NA; cdr3_nt: TGTGCCAGCAGTTACGAATCGGGTAAAGCTTTCTTT; cdr3_aa: CASSYESGKAFF
j_call: TRBJ2-7; v_call: TRBV7-2; clone_size: NA; d_call: TRBD2; cdr3_nt: TGTGCCAGCACCCTTCGGGGGGGACGCAGGAGTTACGAGCAGTACTTC; cdr3_aa: CASTLRGGRRSYEQYF
j_call: TRBJ2-1; v_call: TRBV6-5; clone_size: NA; d_call: TRBD1; cdr3_nt: TGTGCCAGCAGTAGGACAGGGGACTACAATGAGCAGTTCTTC; cdr3_aa: CASSRTGDYNEQFF
j_call: TRBJ2-7; v_call: TRBV5-5; clone_size: many; d_call: TRBD1; cdr3_nt: TGTGCCAGCAGCTTGTTGGGACAGGGGTACGAGCAGTACTTC; cdr3_aa: CASSLLGQGYEQYF
j_call: TRBJ2-7; v_call: TRBV6-5; clone_size: NA; d_call: TRBD2; cdr3_nt: TGTGCCAGCCGCCATCAGACTAGCGGCTCCTACGAGCAGTACTTC; cdr3_aa: CASRHQTSGSYEQYF
j_call: TRBJ2-3; v_call: TRBV10-1; clone_size: few; d_call: TRBD1; cdr3_nt: TGCGCCAGCAGTGAGAGGGACAGGGGAGCAGATACGCAGTATTTT; cdr3_aa: CASSERDRGADTQYF
j_call: TRBJ1-5; v_call: TRBV7-2; clone_size: NA; d_call: NA; cdr3_nt: TGTGCCAGCAGCTTAGGCCCCTATTTTAGCAATCAGCCCCAGCATTTT; cdr3_aa: CASSLGPYFSNQPQHF
j_call: TRBJ2-7; v_call: TRBV7-2; clone_size: NA; d_call: NA; cdr3_nt: TGTGCCAGCAGCTTTCTGGGGGGGGGCGTCAACGAGCAGTACTTC; cdr3_aa: CASSFLGGGVNEQYF
j_call: TRBJ1-6; v_call: TRBV30; clone_size: NA; d_call: TRBD1; cdr3_nt: TGTGCCTGGAGCCGGGACAGGGGGCAGTCACCCCTCCACTTT; cdr3_aa: CAWSRDRGQSPLHF
j_call: TRBJ2-1; v_call: TRBV25-1; clone_size: NA; d_call: NA; cdr3_nt: TGTGCCAGCAGTGGTCAAAGAGTCAATGAGCAGTTCTTC; cdr3_aa: CASSGQRVNEQFF
j_call: TRBJ1-1; v_call: TRBV30; clone_size: NA; d_call: NA; cdr3_nt: TGTGCCTGGCGCGGTTCCTCGAACACTGAAGCTTTCTTT; cdr3_aa: CAWRGSSNTEAFF
j_call: TRBJ2-3; v_call: TRBV5-4; clone_size: NA; d_call: NA; cdr3_nt: TGTGCCAGCTCCGCAAGGGCTAGCGCAAGCACAGATACGCAGTATTTT; cdr3_aa: CASSARASASTDTQYF
j_call: TRBJ2-1; v_call: TRBV3-1/TRBV3-2; clone_size: NA; d_call: TRBD2; cdr3_nt: TGTGCCAGCAGCCGGGGAGGGGTTCCCTACAATGAGCAGTTCTTC; cdr3_aa: CASSRGGVPYNEQFF
j_call: TRBJ1-2; v_call: TRBV5-1; clone_size: NA; d_call: NA; cdr3_nt: TGCGCCAGCAGCTTTTTAGACCCGACGACCGGCTACACCTTC; cdr3_aa: CASSFLDPTTGYTF
j_call: TRBJ2-5; v_call: TRBV30; clone_size: NA; d_call: NA; cdr3_nt: TGTGCCTGGAGTCTTGGACTGAAAGAGACCCAGTACTTC; cdr3_aa: CAWSLGLKETQYF
j_call: TRBJ1-4; v_call: TRBV5-1; clone_size: few; d_call: TRBD1; cdr3_nt: TGCGCCAGCAGACCCGGACAGGCCGCGGAAAAACTGTTTTTT; cdr3_aa: CASRPGQAAEKLFF
j_call: TRBJ1-2; v_call: TRBV6-5; clone_size: NA; d_call: NA; cdr3_nt: TGTGCCAGCAGCCTGGCGGGGGGCGCATTCCATGGCTACACCTTC; cdr3_aa: CASSLAGGAFHGYTF
j_call: TRBJ1-4; v_call: TRBV4-3; clone_size: NA; d_call: NA; cdr3_nt: TGCGCCAGCAGCCAGGGCACCGGGACGACGAATGAAAAACTGTTTTTT; cdr3_aa: CASSQGTGTTNEKLFF
j_call: TRBJ2-7; v_call: TRBV11-3; clone_size: NA; d_call: NA; cdr3_nt: TGTGCCAGCAGCTTAACCTTGGCCGACGAGCAGTACTTC; cdr3_aa: CASSLTLADEQYF
j_call: TRBJ1-4; v_call: TRBV6-5; clone_size: NA; d_call: NA; cdr3_nt: TGTGCCAGCAGGGACCTCCTCAGGAATGAAAAACTGTTTTTT; cdr3_aa: CASRDLLRNEKLFF
j_call: TRBJ2-7; v_call: TRBV6-2/TRBV6-3; clone_size: NA; d_call: TRBD1; cdr3_nt: TGTGCCAGCAGTTACCCAAGACAGGGCCTCTACGAGCAGTACTTC; cdr3_aa: CASSYPRQGLYEQYF
j_call: TRBJ1-5; v_call: TRBV4-1; clone_size: NA; d_call: TRBD1; cdr3_nt: TGCGCCAGCAGCCAGGGACAGGGCTTGAATCAGCCCCAGCATTTT; cdr3_aa: CASSQGQGLNQPQHF
j_call: TRBJ1-1; v_call: TRBV9; clone_size: NA; d_call: NA; cdr3_nt: TGTGCCAGCAGCGTAGAGGGACACACTGAAGCTTTCTTT; cdr3_aa: CASSVEGHTEAFF
j_call: TRBJ1-4; v_call: TRBV11-2; clone_size: NA; d_call: NA; cdr3_nt: TGTGCCAGCAGCCCTGGGGGGCGCATTGAAAAACTGTTTTTT; cdr3_aa: CASSPGGRIEKLFF
j_call: TRBJ2-7; v_call: TRBV7-9; clone_size: NA; d_call: TRBD1; cdr3_nt: TGTGCCAGCAGTTGGGACAGGAGCACCTACGAGCAGTACTTC; cdr3_aa: CASSWDRSTYEQYF
j_call: TRBJ1-3; v_call: TRBV19; clone_size: once; d_call: TRBD1; cdr3_nt: TGTGCCAGTACCCCATGGGGACAGGGTGCTGGAAACACCATATATTTT; cdr3_aa: CASTPWGQGAGNTIYF